This T cell receptor (beta chain) was profiled in a study of CD8+ T cells in alopecia areata. Notes on the study in general: Whereas mice showed it more clearly, TCR sharing across patients was murkier, possibly because of HLA. Scalp sample data also include resident alphabeta T cells from normal skin. Clonality exceeded that of normal scalp in lesional scalp, most notably in alopecia totalis/universalis.

V was pared by 3 bases and J by 6 bases, with 2 bases between. The germline gives CDR1 LNHDA, CDR2 SQIVND (reference sequence). This CDR3 spans 11 amino acids. This clone was seen more than once but under ten times. Its antigen is not identified. RNA was isolated and reverse transcribed to cDNA, the sequencing template. Using immunoSEQ multiplex PCR, the repertoire was profiled, and TCRdb retains in-frame clones only, with some absent. The sample has around 65,000 clones; around half are singletons. The rearrangement links TRBV19 to TRBJ2-2; no reliable D call. The clonotype was recovered from a human donor with alopecia areata. The specimen was CD8+ T cells sorted from blood, collected at week 0. CDR3 sequence (DNA): TGTGCCAGTAGTATGGCCGGGGAGCTGTTTTTT. It translates to CASSMAGELFF.